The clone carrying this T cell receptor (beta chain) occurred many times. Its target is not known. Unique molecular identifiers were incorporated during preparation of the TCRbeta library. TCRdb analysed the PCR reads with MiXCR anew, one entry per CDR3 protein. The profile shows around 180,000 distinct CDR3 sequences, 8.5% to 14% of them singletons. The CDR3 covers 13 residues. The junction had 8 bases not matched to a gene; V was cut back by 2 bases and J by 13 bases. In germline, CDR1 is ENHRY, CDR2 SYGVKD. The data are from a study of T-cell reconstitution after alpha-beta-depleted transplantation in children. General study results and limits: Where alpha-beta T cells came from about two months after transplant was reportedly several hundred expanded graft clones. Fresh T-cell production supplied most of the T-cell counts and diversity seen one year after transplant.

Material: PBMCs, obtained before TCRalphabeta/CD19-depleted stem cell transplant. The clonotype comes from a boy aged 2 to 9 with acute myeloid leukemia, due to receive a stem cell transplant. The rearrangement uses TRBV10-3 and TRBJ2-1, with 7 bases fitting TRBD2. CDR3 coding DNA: TGTGCCATCAGTGAGAGACTAGCAGAAAATCAGTTCTTC. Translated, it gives CAISERLAENQFF.